The rows below give T cell receptor beta chains drawn from one sample of a study of cytomegalovirus exposure and HLA in healthy donors. Clones were read by immunoSEQ multiplex PCR, and TCRdb kept only the in-frame ones, dropping some. Of hundreds of thousands of clones in the sample, roughly 80% are singletons; the top ten hold 2.9%. Sequencing used PBMCs. The receptors here all came from a man aged 25-40 years in good health and CMV-seronegative. Each CDR3 is given with its conserved first and last residue. Fields, in order: clone size, D gene, J gene, V gene, CDR3 DNA, CDR3 protein. A D gene is named only where the DNA matches it firmly. The size of a clone is reported for some rows only, either as once, few or many, or as a class for expanded clones.

.,.,TRBJ2-2,TRBV9,TGTGCCAGCAGCGGGACTCCGGGGACCGGGGAGCTGTTTTTT,CASSGTPGTGELFF
.,TRBD2,TRBJ2-7,TRBV6-1,TGTGCCAGCAGTGAACACGAGGGGAGGGAAAACGAGCAGTACTTC,CASSEHEGRENEQYF
.,TRBD1,TRBJ2-7,TRBV6-1,TGTGCCAGCAGTGCCGGGACAGCCTTGAATTACGAGCAGTACTTC,CASSAGTALNYEQYF
.,TRBD2,TRBJ2-1,TRBV4-2,TGTGCCAGCAGCCAAGATTGGTTTCGGGGGACTAGCGGGACCTACAATGAGCAGTTCTTC,CASSQDWFRGTSGTYNEQFF
.,.,TRBJ1-5,TRBV19,TGTGCCAGGATTACCAGGGCGGGACAGCCCCAGCATTTT,CARITRAGQPQHF
.,.,TRBJ2-7,TRBV6-5,TGTGCCAGCAGAAACTTGGAGTCCTACGAGCAGTACTTT,CASRNLESYEQYF
.,.,TRBJ2-3,TRBV9,TGTGCCAGCAGCCCTCGGACTTGGCCAGATACGCAGTATTTT,CASSPRTWPDTQYF
few,.,TRBJ1-2,TRBV7-9,TGTGCCAGCAGCCCGGGGTTTGATAGTGGCTACACCTTC,CASSPGFDSGYTF
.,.,TRBJ1-5,TRBV9,TGTGCCAGCCCTGCGGGGGAACAGCCCCAGCATTTT,CASPAGEQPQHF
.,.,TRBJ1-1,TRBV4-1,TGCGCCAGCAGCCCGTTCGAGGAAATGAACACTGAAGCTTTCTTT,CASSPFEEMNTEAFF
.,.,TRBJ1-2,TRBV7-2,TGTGCCAGCAGCTTAGCGGTCCAGGTCAGGAAGAATGGCTACACCTTC,CASSLAVQVRKNGYTF
.,TRBD1,TRBJ2-7,TRBV5-1,TGCGCCAGCAGCTTAGGGACAGGGGCCGGCGAGCAGTACTTC,CASSLGTGAGEQYF
once,TRBD1,TRBJ2-3,TRBV5-1,TGCGCCAGCAGGATAGCAGGGGGCGCAGAGAGCACAGATACGCAGTATTTT,CASRIAGGAESTDTQYF
.,TRBD1,TRBJ1-1,TRBV5-4,TGTGCCAGCAGCTTGGGCTATAGAGGGGGCGCGGAAGCTTTCTTT,CASSLGYRGGAEAFF
.,.,TRBJ2-7,TRBV6-6,TGTGCCAGCAGTTACTCTCGGGGGGCTTACGAGCAGTACTTC,CASSYSRGAYEQYF
few,.,TRBJ2-5,TRBV25-1,TGTGCCAGCAGTGAAGCAGGGCAAGAGACCCAGTACTTC,CASSEAGQETQYF